The 21 T cell receptor beta chains in this list originate from one sample, sequenced in a study of T cells in pancreatic ductal adenocarcinoma. No neoadjuvant therapy was given to the selected pancreatic ductal adenocarcinoma patients before their surgery. Profiled with immunoSEQ multiplex PCR; TCRdb holds only in-frame clones, not every one. The table lists roughly 31,000 clones, just over 90% of them singletons. Material: PBMCs. The origin of the receptors is a human donor with pancreatic ductal adenocarcinoma.

The chain employs TRBV29-1 and TRBJ2-5; D possibly uses TRBD1 or TRBD2 (5 bases each). CDR1 and CDR2 from the germline V gene are SQVTM and ANQGSEA. V lost 3 bases and J lost 5, with 10 bases in between. CDR3 length: 12 residues. As DNA, the CDR3 is TGCAGCGTTGACGACGGGACGGAGACCCAGTACTTC. Its protein product is CSVDDGTETQYF.

The rearrangement joins TRBV6-6 to TRBJ1-1; 10 bases are shared with TRBD1. V lost 6 bases and J lost 5; bases outside the gene matches: 9. Germline-derived CDR1 and CDR2 are MNHNY and SVGAGI (reference sequence). This CDR3 has 15 residues. The CDR3 here is CASSPTGGAGTEAFF. The CDR3 coding sequence is TGTGCCAGCAGCCCGACAGGGGGCGCGGGGACTGAAGCTTTCTTT.

The gene calls are TRBV7-2 and TRBJ2-5, with 8 bases fitting TRBD2. The CDR3 has 14 residues. V lost 6 bases to trimming and J lost 5 bases; unmatched junction nucleotides: 8. Looked up from germline, CDR1 is SGHTA and CDR2 is FQGNSA. The CDR3 protein is CASRAGASRETQYF. DNA for the CDR3: TGTGCCAGCAGAGCGGGAGCTTCACGGGAGACCCAGTACTTC.

The V and J genes are TRBV5-8 and TRBJ2-2; D possibly matches TRBD1 or TRBD2 (5 bases each). Germline assignment: CDR1 SGHTS and CDR2 YDEGEE. Trimming left V 7 bases short and J 8 bases short, with 18 bases between. The CDR3 has 14 residues. CDR3 loop: CASSLGGGEGELFF. The CDR3 DNA sequence: TGTGCCAGCTCCCTGGGTGGGGGAGAAGGGGAGCTGTTTTTT.

The chain is built from TRBV7-6 and TRBJ2-1; D uncertain. The V and J ends lost 5 bases and 2 bases respectively, with 25 bases between them. The CDR3 runs to 19 residues. CDR1 and CDR2 (germline): SGHVS, FNYEAQ. CDR3 protein: CASSLPFRLANPTYNEQFF. The DNA for the CDR3 is TGTGCCAGCAGCCTACCGTTCCGATTAGCCAACCCAACCTACAATGAGCAGTTCTTC.

This clone was recorded only once. The chain is built from TRBV18 and TRBJ2-7; D call uncertain. The CDR3 has 11 residues. The germline gives CDR1 KGHSH, CDR2 LQKENI. The germline V and J ends were trimmed by 2 bases and 3 bases, with 2 bases remaining between them. The CDR3 sequence: CASSPGYEQYF. The CDR3 DNA reads as TGTGCCAGCTCACCAGGCTACGAGCAGTACTTC.

CDR3: CASSMGRRETQYF. CDR3 coding DNA: TGTGCCAGTAGTATGGGAAGAAGAGAGACCCAGTACTTC. The chain has TRBV19 and TRBJ2-5; D is unclear. Germline CDR1 and CDR2: LNHDA and SQIVND (reference sequence). V dropped 3 bases and J dropped 4 bases, with 9 bases sitting between them. The CDR3 is made up of 13 amino acids.

The CDR3 loop reads CASSFRGRQETQYF. As DNA, the CDR3 is TGTGCCAGCAGCTTTCGGGGTAGGCAAGAGACCCAGTACTTC. The chain recombines TRBV5-5 with TRBJ2-5; D is perhaps TRBD2 (5 bases). Trimming left V 2 bases short and J 2 bases short, with 10 bases between. Germline lookup yields CDR1 SGHKS and CDR2 YYEKEE (reference sequence). This CDR3 has 14 residues.

The V gene is TRBV18, the J gene TRBJ2-2; D gene ambiguous. Trimming pared 8 bases from V and 4 bases from J, leaving 14 bases between. Germline CDR1 reads KGHSH; CDR2 reads LQKENI. This CDR3 contains 14 residues. CDR3 DNA: TGTGCCAGCATCCGGACGGGTTCCACCGGGGAGCTGTTTTTT. Its protein is CASIRTGSTGELFF.

This clone showed up just a few times. The V and J genes are TRBV11-3 and TRBJ2-7; a weak D match, TRBD1 (6 bases). Germline CDR1 SGHNT, CDR2 YENEEA. CDR3 size: 14 residues. Trimming took off 2 bases at V and 3 bases at J, with 11 bases between the two ends. The DNA of the CDR3 is TGTGCCAGCAGCTTAAGGGGGATAAACTACGAGCAGTACTTC. Translated, it gives CASSLRGINYEQYF.

This clone was observed once. The chain couples TRBV7-2 to TRBJ2-2, with 11 bases aligning to TRBD2. V was pared by 3 bases and J by 6 bases, with 9 bases of the junction left unmatched. The CDR3 consists of 17 residues. Germline V gene lookup returns CDR1 SGHTA and CDR2 FQGNSA. CDR3 sequence: CASSFGTSGSNSGELFF. For the CDR3, the DNA is TGTGCCAGCAGCTTTGGAACTAGCGGGAGTAATTCCGGGGAGCTGTTTTTT.

V is TRBV12-5 and J is TRBJ2-7, with D perhaps matching TRBD1 or TRBD2 (6 bases each). The germline V and J ends were trimmed by 0 bases and 4 bases, with 16 bases remaining between them. Germline V gene data show CDR1 as LGHNT and CDR2 as FRNRAP. The CDR3 totals 16 residues. The CDR3 sequence: CASGLVSWGAGYEQYF. CDR3 nucleotide sequence: TGTGCTAGTGGTTTGGTATCGTGGGGGGCTGGGTACGAGCAGTACTTC. The full variable domain, completed using reference TRBV12-5 and TRBJ2-7, is DARVTQTPRHKVTEMGQEVTMRCQPILGHNTVFWYRQTMMQGLELLAYFRNRAPLDDSGMPKDRFSAEMPDATLATLKIQPSEPRDSAVYFCASGLVSWGAGYEQYFGPGTRLTVT.

The chain uses TRBV19 and TRBJ1-1; 7 positions match TRBD1. Germline trimming cut 3 bases from V and 12 bases from J; bases unmatched to any gene: 7. Germline values: CDR1 LNHDA, CDR2 SQIVND (reference sequence). The CDR3 runs 12 residues. The DNA for the CDR3 is TGTGCCAGTAGTATTCTTACAGGGGAGCCTTTCTTT. Protein product: CASSILTGEPFF.

This chain joins TRBV11-3 and TRBJ2-5, with TRBD2 as a possible D gene (5 bases). The ends were cut back, 1 base at V and 5 bases at J, with 14 bases in the middle. Looked up from germline, CDR1 is SGHNT and CDR2 is YENEEA. The CDR3 is 15 amino acids. The DNA of the CDR3 is TGTGCCAGCAGCTTAGTGGGTGAGGGTTATGAGACCCAGTACTTC. This gives the protein CASSLVGEGYETQYF.

This chain connects TRBV6-4 to TRBJ1-1; D is unresolved. Trimming shortened V by 4 bases and J by 0 bases, and 27 bases separated the two germline ends. Germline lookup yields CDR1 MRHNA and CDR2 SNTAGT. This CDR3 region has 20 residues. In DNA, the CDR3 is TGTGCCAGCAGTGCCTTCGCCATAGGAAAGGAGGGATATATGAACACTGAAGCTTTCTTT. As protein: CASSAFAIGKEGYMNTEAFF.

The V gene is TRBV19, the J gene TRBJ2-2; 9 bases agree with TRBD2. This CDR3 contains 16 residues. The germline CDR1 and CDR2 sequences are LNHDA and SQIVND (reference sequence). Losses at the gene ends were 1 base for V and 0 bases for J; bases not matched to a gene: 0. The CDR3 is CASSIGLAANTGELFF. DNA of the CDR3: TGTGCCAGTAGTATAGGACTAGCGGCGAACACCGGGGAGCTGTTTTTT. Together with reference TRBV19 and TRBJ2-2, the CDR3 gives the full variable domain: DGGITQSPKYLFRKEGQNVTLSCEQNLNHDAMYWYRQDPGQGLRLIYYSQIVNDFQKGDIAEGYSVSREKKESFPLTVTSAQKNPTAFYLCASSIGLAANTGELFFGEGSRLTVL.

V is TRBV4-1 and J is TRBJ1-2; 7 nucleotides align to TRBD1. V was pared by 9 bases and J by 1 base, with 17 bases of the junction left unmatched. The CDR3 has 17 amino acids. Germline CDR1 reads MGHRA; CDR2 reads YSYEKL. The CDR3 sequence is CARGVIVQGRGNYGYTF. CDR3 nucleotide sequence: TGCGCCAGGGGTGTTATAGTACAGGGGAGAGGTAACTATGGCTACACCTTC.

The rearrangement uses TRBV11-2 and TRBJ2-1; possible D gene TRBD2, 6 bases. With 1 base removed from V and 4 bases from J, the gap between germline ends came to 11 bases. The CDR3 sequence is 15 residues long. Germline V gene sequence: CDR1 SGHAT, CDR2 FQNNGV. The CDR3 loop is CASSLARGTYNEQFF. The CDR3 DNA is TGTGCCAGCAGCTTAGCCCGGGGGACTTACAATGAGCAGTTCTTC. Together with reference TRBV11-2 and TRBJ2-1, the CDR3 gives the full variable domain: EAGVAQSPRYKIIEKRQSVAFWCNPISGHATLYWYQQILGQGPKLLIQFQNNGVVDDSQLPKDRFSAERLKGVDSTLKIQPAKLEDSAVYLCASSLARGTYNEQFFGPGTRLTVL.

The rearrangement links TRBV6-5 to TRBJ2-7, with 7 positions matching TRBD1. From germline, CDR1 is MNHEY and CDR2 SVGAGI. This CDR3 is 16 amino acids long. The V and J ends lost 0 bases and 0 bases, in that order; junction bases with no gene match: 5. Here the CDR3 reads CASSYSWDRTSYEQYF. The CDR3 DNA reads TGTGCCAGCAGTTACTCGTGGGACAGAACCTCCTACGAGCAGTACTTC.

This clone is a singleton in its sample. V usage is TRBV7-9 and J usage is TRBJ2-1; possible D gene TRBD1, 5 bases. V shed 5 bases and J shed 8 bases, with 22 bases lying between them. The CDR3 runs to 16 residues. CDR1 is SEHNR and CDR2 is FQNEAQ in the germline V gene (reference sequence). For the CDR3, the DNA is TGTGCCAGCAGCCCCGGTTGGGCAGGGCCTAAGGATGAGCAGTTCTTC. It specifies CASSPGWAGPKDEQFF.

This chain connects TRBV27 to TRBJ2-3; weak D call: TRBD1 (5 bases). The germline V and J ends were trimmed by 5 bases and 0 bases, with 12 bases remaining between them. This CDR3 is built from 15 residues. Per germline, CDR1 MNHEY and CDR2 SMNVEV (reference sequence). The CDR3 region is CASSPRQTSTDTQYF. The CDR3 region has the DNA TGTGCCAGCAGTCCCCGACAGACTAGCACAGATACGCAGTATTTT.